A single sample is the source of the 14 T cell receptor beta chains below, sequenced in a study of OX40 agonist ivuxolimab in advanced cancers. Library prep was done by the immunoSEQ multiplex PCR assay. TCRdb took over this immuneACCESS table, retaining in-frame rearrangements with V and J assigned. Such tables are incomplete; in checked studies, under half of the missing clones stem from an unresolved V gene, and the remainder is unexplained. The sample records under 70,000 clones, about nine tenths of which are singletons. In total, the top ten clones hold 8% to 10% of the sample. The sample was CD4+ or CD8+ T cells sorted from blood, taken in a trial of the OX40 agonist ivuxolimab. These receptors were obtained from an adult with an advanced solid tumor such as melanoma, head and neck, liver or kidney cancer.

V is TRBV6-1 and J is TRBJ1-5, with 7 positions matching TRBD1. The CDR3 consists of 14 residues. Germline-derived CDR1 and CDR2 are MNHNS and SASEGT. The junction had 5 bases not matched to a gene; V was cut back by 5 bases and J by 4 bases. CDR3 protein: CASSPDRPNQPQHF. In nucleotides, the CDR3 is TGTGCCAGCAGTCCGGACAGGCCGAATCAGCCCCAGCATTTT.

This clone was found a few times. V usage is TRBV27 and J usage is TRBJ1-1, with D maybe TRBD1 (5 bases). Per germline, CDR1 MNHEY and CDR2 SMNVEV (reference sequence). V lost 3 bases, J lost 7 bases, and 12 bases lay in between. The CDR3 is 13 residues long. The CDR3 sequence: CASSLGEYGEAFF. CDR3 in DNA: TGTGCCAGCAGTTTGGGGGAGTACGGTGAAGCTTTCTTT.

The chain couples TRBV7-6 to TRBJ2-2, with TRBD2 as a possible D gene (6 bases). This CDR3 has 17 amino acids. V was pared by 1 base and J by 1 base, with 13 bases between. Germline V gene sequence: CDR1 SGHVS, CDR2 FNYEAQ. DNA of the CDR3: TGTGCCAGCAGCTTAGGGGGGAGGCGGCTGAACACCGGGGAGCTGTTTTTT. Its translation is CASSLGGRRLNTGELFF.

In the case of this clone: A read error may produce the germline difference seen at one junction end. The CDR3 protein is CVSSVAPLDTEAFF. The CDR3 nucleotides are TGTGTCAGCAGCGTAGCTCCTTTGGACACTGAAGCTTTCTTT. The genes are TRBV9 and TRBJ1-1; no clear D. In germline, CDR1 is SGDLS, CDR2 YYNGEE. There are 14 residues in the CDR3.

About this clone: The same CDR3 is also encoded by other DNA sequences in this sample. The CDR3 coding sequence is TGTGCCAGCAGTCGACTAGCAGCGAAAGAGACCCAGTACTTC. Translated, it gives CASSRLAAKETQYF. The chain is built from TRBV6-5 and TRBJ2-5, with 7 bases identical to TRBD2. The CDR3 is made up of 14 amino acids. Germline values: CDR1 MNHEY, CDR2 SVGAGI. With 5 bases clipped from V and 3 bases from J, the junction kept 6 bases outside the gene matches.

This chain joins TRBV10-3 and TRBJ1-3; D gene ambiguous. CDR3 size: 14 residues. Trimming shortened V by 6 bases and J by 6 bases, and 15 bases separated the two germline ends. The germline gives CDR1 ENHRY, CDR2 SYGVKD. The CDR3: CAIRWTAEENTIYF. The CDR3 coding sequence is TGTGCCATCAGGTGGACCGCCGAGGAAAACACCATATATTTT.

CDR3 coding DNA: TGTGCCAGCAGCTTCCTCAGGGCAGATACGCAGTATTTT. Its translation: CASSFLRADTQYF. This rearrangement joins TRBV7-2 to TRBJ2-3, with D perhaps TRBD1 (5 bases). The CDR3 consists of 13 residues. V lost 3 bases and J 4 bases, leaving 8 bases between the germline ends. Looked up from germline, CDR1 is SGHTA and CDR2 is FQGNSA. The whole variable domain, filled in from reference TRBV7-2 and TRBJ2-3, reads GAGVSQSPSNKVTEKGKDVELRCDPISGHTALYWYRQSLGQGLEFLIYFQGNSAPDKSGLPSDRFSAERTGGSVSTLTIQRTQQEDSAVYLCASSFLRADTQYFGPGTRLTVL.

On this clone: The sample has other DNA sequences that encode this CDR3 too. The J gene is TRBJ1-1, the V gene TRBV6-5; perhaps TRBD1 as D (5 bases). Germline CDR1 and CDR2: MNHEY and SVGAGI. Trimming left V 2 bases short and J 8 bases short, with 9 bases between. CDR3 length: 12 amino acids. The CDR3 loop reads CASSYLGTEAFF. The CDR3 DNA is TGTGCCAGCAGTTACCTCGGGACGGAAGCTTTCTTT.

V is TRBV6-1 and J is TRBJ2-7, with a tentative D call TRBD1 (6 bases). This CDR3 spans 13 amino acids. With 9 bases removed from V and 3 bases from J, the gap between germline ends came to 15 bases. Germline loops: CDR1 MNHNS, CDR2 SASEGT. CDR3 coding DNA: TGTGCCAGTCTATCAGGGGATGTCTACGAGCAGTACTTC. Translation gives CASLSGDVYEQYF.

V and J are TRBV7-9 and TRBJ2-5; D gene unclear. Per the germline V gene, CDR1 is SEHNR and CDR2 is FQNEAQ (reference sequence). The CDR3 sequence is 14 residues long. V lost 0 bases, J lost 1 base, and 6 bases lay in between. The DNA for the CDR3 is TGTGCCAGCAGCTTAGCGAGTTTCCAAGAGACCCAGTACTTC. Encoded protein: CASSLASFQETQYF.

The chain carries TRBV18 and TRBJ1-2; 9 bases fit TRBD1. With 3 bases clipped from V and 6 bases from J, the junction kept 8 bases outside the gene matches. Per germline, CDR1 KGHSH and CDR2 LQKENI. The CDR3 is 15 amino acids. For the CDR3, the DNA is TGTGCCAGCTCACCGATGACAGGGGGTATGGATGGCTACACCTTC. It is translated as CASSPMTGGMDGYTF. Filled out from reference TRBV18 and TRBJ1-2, the complete variable domain reads NAGVMQNPRHLVRRRGQEARLRCSPMKGHSHVYWYRQLPEEGLKFMVYLQKENIIDESGMPKERFSAEFPKEGPSILRIQQVVRGDSAAYFCASSPMTGGMDGYTFGSGTRLTVV.

The gene calls are TRBV5-1 and TRBJ1-1, with D perhaps matching TRBD1 (6 bases). Trimming removed 4 bases at V and 11 bases at J, with 15 bases between. Germline V gene sequence: CDR1 SGHRS, CDR2 YFSETQ. The CDR3 runs 12 residues. CDR3 in amino acids: CASSAGGQVAFF. CDR3 coding DNA: TGCGCCAGCAGCGCGGGGGGACAAGTGGCTTTCTTT.

This clone was seen repeatedly, ten times or more. The chain has TRBV27 and TRBJ1-6; no clear D. V was clipped by 10 bases and J by 9 bases, with 16 bases between them. The germline V gene has CDR1 MNHEY and CDR2 SMNVEV (reference sequence). The CDR3 length is 13 residues. CDR3 residues: CATQQSASSPLHF. CDR3 sequence (DNA): TGTGCCACCCAGCAATCGGCGAGTTCACCCCTCCACTTT.

The J gene is TRBJ1-4, the V gene TRBV9; D is uncertain. In germline, CDR1 is SGDLS, CDR2 YYNGEE. The germline V and J ends were trimmed by 0 bases and 7 bases, with 13 bases remaining between them. The CDR3 loop spans 15 amino acids. CDR3 DNA sequence: TGTGCCAGCAGCGTAGGGTCCCTTCCAGGTGAAAAACTGTTTTTT. Protein sequence: CASSVGSLPGEKLFF.